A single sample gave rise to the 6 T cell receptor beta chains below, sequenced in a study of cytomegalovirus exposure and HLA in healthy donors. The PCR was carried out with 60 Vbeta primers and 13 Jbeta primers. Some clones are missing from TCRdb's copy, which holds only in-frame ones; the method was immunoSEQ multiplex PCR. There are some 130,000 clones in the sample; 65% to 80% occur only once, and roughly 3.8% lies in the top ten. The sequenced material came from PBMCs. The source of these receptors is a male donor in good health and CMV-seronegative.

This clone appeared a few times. The CDR3 sequence: CASSLDRGGADTQYF. The CDR3 bases are TGTGCCAGCAGCTTAGATCGCGGGGGGGCAGATACGCAGTATTTT. The chain links TRBV7-6 to TRBJ2-3, with 9 bases identical to TRBD2. This CDR3 region has 15 residues. Germline V lookup: CDR1 SGHVS, CDR2 FNYEAQ. The V segment lost 1 base and the J segment 4 bases; nucleotides outside the gene matches: 3. Full variable domain (outside the CDR3, taken from reference TRBV7-6 and TRBJ2-3): GAGVSQSPRYKVTKRGQDVALRCDPISGHVSLYWYRQALGQGPEFLTYFNYEAQQDKSGLPNDRFSAERPEGSISTLTIQRTEQRDSAMYRCASSLDRGGADTQYFGPGTRLTVL.

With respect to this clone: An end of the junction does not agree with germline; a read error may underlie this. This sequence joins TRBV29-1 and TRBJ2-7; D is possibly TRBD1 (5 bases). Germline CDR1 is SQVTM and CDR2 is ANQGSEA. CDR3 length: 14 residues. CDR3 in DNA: TGCAGCGTTGAAGATCAGGCAGGGTCCTTCGAGCAGTACTTC. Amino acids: CSVEDQAGSFEQYF.

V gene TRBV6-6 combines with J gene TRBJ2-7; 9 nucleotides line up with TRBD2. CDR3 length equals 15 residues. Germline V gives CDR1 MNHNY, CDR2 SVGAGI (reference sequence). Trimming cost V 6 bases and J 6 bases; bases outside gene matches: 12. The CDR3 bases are TGTGCCAGCAGGCGAAGTAGCGGGAGTCGATCCGAGCAGTACTTC. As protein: CASRRSSGSRSEQYF.

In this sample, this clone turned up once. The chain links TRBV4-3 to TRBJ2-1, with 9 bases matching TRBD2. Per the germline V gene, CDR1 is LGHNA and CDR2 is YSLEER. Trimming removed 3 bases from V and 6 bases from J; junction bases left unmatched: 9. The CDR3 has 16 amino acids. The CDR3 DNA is TGCGCCAGCAGCCAGCTACTAGCGGGCAGGGGCAATGAGCAGTTCTTC. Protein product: CASSQLLAGRGNEQFF.

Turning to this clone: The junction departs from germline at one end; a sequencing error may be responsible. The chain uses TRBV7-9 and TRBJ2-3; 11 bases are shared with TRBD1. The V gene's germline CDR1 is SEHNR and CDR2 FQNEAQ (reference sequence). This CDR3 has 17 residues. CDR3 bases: TGTTCCAGCAGCCCACGGACAGGGGGCTTGAGCACAGATACGCAGTATTTT. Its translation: CSSSPRTGGLSTDTQYF. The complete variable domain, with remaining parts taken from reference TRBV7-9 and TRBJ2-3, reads DTGVSQNPRHKITKRGQNVTFRCDPISEHNRLYWYRQTLGQGPEFLTYFQNEAQLEKSRLLSDRFSAERPKGSFSTLEIQRTEQGDSAMYLCSSSPRTGGLSTDTQYFGPGTRLTVL.

In nucleotides, the CDR3 is TGTGCCAGCAGTCAAACAGGGGGCACTGAAGCTTTCTTT. This codes for CASSQTGGTEAFF. The gene calls are TRBV11-3 and TRBJ1-1; 8 positions agree with TRBD1. The V gene end was trimmed by 6 bases and the J gene end by 4 bases; junction bases not matched to a gene: 4. The CDR3 covers 13 residues. Germline CDR1 is SGHNT and CDR2 is YENEEA. The variable domain in full, with the rest retrieved from reference TRBV11-3 and TRBJ1-1, is EAGVVQSPRYKIIEKKQPVAFWCNPISGHNTLYWYLQNLGQGPELLIRYENEEAVDDSQLPKDRFSAERLKGVDSTLKIQPAELGDSAVYLCASSQTGGTEAFFGQGTRLTVV.